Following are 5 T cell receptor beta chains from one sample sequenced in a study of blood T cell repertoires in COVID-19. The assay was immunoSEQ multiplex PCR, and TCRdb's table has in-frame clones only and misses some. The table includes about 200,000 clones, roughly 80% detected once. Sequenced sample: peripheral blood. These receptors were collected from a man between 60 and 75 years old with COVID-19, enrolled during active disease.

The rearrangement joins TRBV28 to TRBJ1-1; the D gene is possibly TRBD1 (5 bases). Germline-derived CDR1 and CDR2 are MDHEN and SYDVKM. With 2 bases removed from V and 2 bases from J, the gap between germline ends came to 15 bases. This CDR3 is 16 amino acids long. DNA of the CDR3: TGTGCCAGCAGTTTAAGGTCCCTGGGGGGTAACACTGAAGCTTTCTTT. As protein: CASSLRSLGGNTEAFF.

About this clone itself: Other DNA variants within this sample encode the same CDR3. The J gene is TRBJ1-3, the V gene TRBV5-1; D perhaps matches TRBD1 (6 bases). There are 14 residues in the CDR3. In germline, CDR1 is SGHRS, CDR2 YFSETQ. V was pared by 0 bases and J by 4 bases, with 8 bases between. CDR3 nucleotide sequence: TGCGCCAGCAGCTTGGGGGGGCCCGGAAACACCATATATTTT. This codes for CASSLGGPGNTIYF.

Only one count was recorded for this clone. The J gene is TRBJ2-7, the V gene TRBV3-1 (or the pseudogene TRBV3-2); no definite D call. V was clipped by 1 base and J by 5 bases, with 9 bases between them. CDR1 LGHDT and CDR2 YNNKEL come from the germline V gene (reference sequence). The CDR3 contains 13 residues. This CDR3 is CASSQVSVNEQYF. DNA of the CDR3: TGTGCCAGCAGCCAAGTGTCAGTAAACGAGCAGTACTTC.

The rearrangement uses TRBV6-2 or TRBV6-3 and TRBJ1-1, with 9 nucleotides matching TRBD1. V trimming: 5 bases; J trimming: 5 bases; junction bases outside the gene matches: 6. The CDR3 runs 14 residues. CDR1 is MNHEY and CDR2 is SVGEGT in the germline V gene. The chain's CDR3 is CASSPTGGRTEAFF. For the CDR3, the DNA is TGTGCCAGCAGTCCGACAGGGGGTCGGACTGAAGCTTTCTTT.

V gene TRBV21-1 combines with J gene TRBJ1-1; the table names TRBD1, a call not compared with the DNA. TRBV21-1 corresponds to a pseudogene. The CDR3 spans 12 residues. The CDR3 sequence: CASSSTDRGGFF. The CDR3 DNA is TGTGCCAGCAGCAGCACAGACAGGGGCGGTTTCTTT.